What follows are 11 T cell receptor beta chains derived from one specimen sequenced in a study of human T cells and chemical hapten exposure. TCRdb independently ran MiXCR on the RACE reads; one entry per CDR3 protein. The repertoire holds 100,000 to 150,000 distinct CDR3 sequences, with about 9.4% as singletons. The sample's time point: healthy volunteer bleed at 2 weeks. Someone pulled total RNA out of unfractionated whole blood. Sequences were obtained from whole blood. The origin of the receptors is a male donor in good health. Some clones in this sample may be carry-over from other donors' samples.

The chain employs TRBV6-1 and TRBJ2-7; perhaps TRBD2 as D (5 bases). Trimming took 7 bases from V and 2 from J, leaving 18 bases between them. CDR1 is MNHNS and CDR2 is SASEGT in the germline V gene. This CDR3 comprises 15 residues. The CDR3 sequence: CASTPDGNSAYEQYF. CDR3 nucleotides: TGTGCCAGCACCCCGGACGGAAATAGCGCCTACGAGCAGTACTTC.

This clonotype was observed a handful of times. This chain connects TRBV7-8 to TRBJ2-5, with D perhaps assigned TRBD1 or TRBD2 (5 bases each). The V end lost 5 bases, the J end lost 0 bases, and 10 bases lay between the germline ends. The CDR3 is 14 residues long. Germline assignment: CDR1 SGHVS and CDR2 FQNEAQ. DNA for the CDR3: TGTGCCAGCAGCCATTGGGGGTACCAAGAGACCCAGTACTTC. This gives the protein CASSHWGYQETQYF.

Remarks on this clonotype: This may be a read error: a much more frequent sequence differs by one nucleotide. The genes are TRBV13 and TRBJ2-3, with 9 bases identical to TRBD2. This CDR3 contains 16 residues. Germline CDR1 is PRHDT and CDR2 is FYEKMQ (reference sequence). The CDR3 coding sequence is TGTACCAGCAGCCTAAGGGCTAGCGGGAAGGCAGATACGCAGTATTTT. It is translated as CTSSLRASGKADTQYF.

The CDR3 region is CSARRLAVTDTQYF. Written as DNA, the CDR3 is TGCAGTGCTAGAAGACTAGCGGTCACAGATACGCAGTATTTT. The rearrangement links TRBV20-1 to TRBJ2-3; 9 positions agree with TRBD2. The CDR3 loop spans 14 amino acids. Per the germline V gene, CDR1 is DFQATT and CDR2 is SNEGSKA (reference sequence). Trimming took 2 bases from V and 2 from J; bases not matched to a gene: 2.

This clonotype has only a few counts. This sequence joins TRBV19 and TRBJ2-1; 12 positions match TRBD2. V gave up 5 bases and J gave up 9 bases; unmatched junction bases: 8. The CDR3 runs to 15 residues. From germline, CDR1 is LNHDA and CDR2 SQIVND (reference sequence). The CDR3: CASSLLAGGFGEQFF. The CDR3 bases are TGTGCCAGTAGTTTACTAGCGGGGGGCTTTGGTGAGCAGTTCTTC.

In this sample, this clonotype turned up a few times. This chain joins TRBV6-5 and TRBJ1-1, with TRBD1 as a possible D gene (5 bases). V lost 0 bases to trimming and J lost 0 bases, with 14 bases between them. Looked up from germline, CDR1 is MNHEY and CDR2 is SVGAGI. The CDR3 consists of 17 residues. The CDR3 DNA follows: TGTGCCAGCAGTTACTCGGCACAGGCTTACATGAACACTGAAGCTTTCTTT. It encodes CASSYSAQAYMNTEAFF.

This clonotype was detected a few times. The chain carries TRBV20-1 and TRBJ2-7, with 9 bases identical to TRBD2. Germline loops: CDR1 DFQATT, CDR2 SNEGSKA (reference sequence). The CDR3 is made up of 15 amino acids. The J segment lost 1 base and the V segment lost 2 bases, leaving 6 bases of the junction unmatched. This chain's CDR3 is CSARSPSGTSYEQYF. In DNA, the CDR3 is TGCAGTGCTAGAAGTCCTAGCGGGACATCCTACGAGCAGTACTTC.

This clonotype was seen a handful of times. V gene TRBV7-6 combines with J gene TRBJ2-1, with D perhaps matching TRBD1 or TRBD2 (5 bases each). The germline V and J ends were trimmed by 2 bases and 8 bases, with 19 bases remaining between them. From germline, CDR1 is SGHVS and CDR2 FNYEAQ. CDR3 length: 16 amino acids. This CDR3 is CASSLNWGSGKYEQFF. CDR3 DNA: TGTGCCAGCAGCTTAAACTGGGGGAGCGGCAAGTATGAGCAGTTCTTC.

In its sample, this clonotype was seen many times. V and J are TRBV27 and TRBJ1-2; 8 bases align to TRBD1. Trimming cost V 5 bases and J 4 bases; bases outside gene matches: 15. Per the germline V gene, CDR1 is MNHEY and CDR2 is SMNVEV (reference sequence). CDR3 length equals 17 residues. In DNA, the CDR3 is TGTGCCAGCAGTCCCGGACAGGGACGAAGGGGTCTCTATGGCTACACCTTC. This translates into CASSPGQGRRGLYGYTF.

The sample holds a few counts of this clonotype. The chain joins TRBV20-1 to TRBJ1-1, with 10 bases that match TRBD1. This CDR3 is 14 amino acids long. Trimming cost V 3 bases and J 3 bases; bases outside gene matches: 4. Germline V lookup: CDR1 DFQATT, CDR2 SNEGSKA (reference sequence). This chain's CDR3 is CSARGDRGDTEAFF. Here the CDR3 DNA reads TGCAGTGCTAGGGGGGACAGGGGAGACACTGAAGCTTTCTTT.

The sample holds a few counts of this clonotype. The chain uses TRBV5-1 and TRBJ1-1; D might be TRBD1 (5 bases). V lost 3 bases, J lost 1 base, and 13 bases lay in between. CDR3 size: 15 residues. Looked up from germline, CDR1 is SGHRS and CDR2 is YFSETQ. The CDR3 DNA follows: TGCGCCAGCAGCTCTGGCGGGACGGCGAACACTGAAGCTTTCTTT. Residues: CASSSGGTANTEAFF.